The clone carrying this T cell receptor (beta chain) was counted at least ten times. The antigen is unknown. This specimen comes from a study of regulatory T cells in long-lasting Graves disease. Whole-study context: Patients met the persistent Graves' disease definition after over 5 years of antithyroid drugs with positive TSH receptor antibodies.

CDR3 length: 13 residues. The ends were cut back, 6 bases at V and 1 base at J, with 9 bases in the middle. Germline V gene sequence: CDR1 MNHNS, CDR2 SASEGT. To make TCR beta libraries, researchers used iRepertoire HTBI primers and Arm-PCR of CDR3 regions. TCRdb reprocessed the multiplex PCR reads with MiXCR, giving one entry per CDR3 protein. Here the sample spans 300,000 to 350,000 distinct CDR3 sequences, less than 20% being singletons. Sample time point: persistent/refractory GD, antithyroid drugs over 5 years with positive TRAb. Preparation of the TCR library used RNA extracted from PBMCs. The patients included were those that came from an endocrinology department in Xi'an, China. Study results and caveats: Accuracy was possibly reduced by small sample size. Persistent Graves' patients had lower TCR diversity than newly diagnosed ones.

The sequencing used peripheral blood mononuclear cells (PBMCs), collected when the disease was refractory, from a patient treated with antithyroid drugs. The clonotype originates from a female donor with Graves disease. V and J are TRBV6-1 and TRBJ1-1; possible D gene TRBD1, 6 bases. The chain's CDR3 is CASRKGGNTEAFF. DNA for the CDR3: TGTGCCAGCAGGAAAGGGGGGAACACTGAAGCTTTCTTT.